Sequencing of this T cell receptor (beta chain) was carried out in a study of blood T cell repertoires in COVID-19. For the study at large: Researchers got acute and convalescent COVID-19 samples from the United States, Italy and Spain. PBMCs, B-cell-depleted T cells, or T cells were the source of the cDNA or gDNA that made up the material.

The Seattle patients joined while their infection was active and were tracked longitudinally afterward. The germline gives CDR1 LGHDT, CDR2 YNNKEL (reference sequence). The CDR3 has 14 residues. V shed 1 base and J shed 6 bases, with 13 bases lying between them. Assay used: immunoSEQ multiplex PCR; TCRdb lists only in-frame clones, some missing. This table has 250,000 to 300,000 clones, 90% appearing once. The sequence derives from an older woman with COVID-19, enrolled during active disease. The rearrangement links TRBV3-1 (or the pseudogene TRBV3-2) to TRBJ2-7; D may be TRBD2 (5 bases). The sequenced sample consisted of peripheral blood. Here the CDR3 reads CASSQGRGGREQYF. For the CDR3, the DNA is TGTGCCAGCAGCCAAGGACGAGGAGGACGCGAGCAGTACTTC.